The clone carrying this T cell receptor beta chain was picked up a small number of times. The source of the sample is a study of identical twins. All donors were healthy, and all were Caucasian. Each CDR3 protein gets one entry after TCRdb re-called the 5' RACE reads with MiXCR. Here the sample spans around 340,000 distinct CDR3 sequences, about 12% being singletons. CDR3 length: 16 amino acids. The germline CDR1 and CDR2 sequences are DFQATT and SNEGSKA (reference sequence). V dropped 0 bases and J dropped 0 bases, with 13 bases sitting between them. This sample also appeared in a second study, on yellow fever vaccine responses in identical twins.

Material for sequencing was CD8+ T cells sorted from blood. The sequence was obtained from a woman between 18 and 29 years old in good health. The genes are TRBV20-1 and TRBJ2-3; unclear D gene. CDR3 amino acids: CSARDSRGSSTDTQYF. In nucleotides, the CDR3 is TGCAGTGCTAGAGATAGTCGCGGATCTAGCACAGATACGCAGTATTTT.